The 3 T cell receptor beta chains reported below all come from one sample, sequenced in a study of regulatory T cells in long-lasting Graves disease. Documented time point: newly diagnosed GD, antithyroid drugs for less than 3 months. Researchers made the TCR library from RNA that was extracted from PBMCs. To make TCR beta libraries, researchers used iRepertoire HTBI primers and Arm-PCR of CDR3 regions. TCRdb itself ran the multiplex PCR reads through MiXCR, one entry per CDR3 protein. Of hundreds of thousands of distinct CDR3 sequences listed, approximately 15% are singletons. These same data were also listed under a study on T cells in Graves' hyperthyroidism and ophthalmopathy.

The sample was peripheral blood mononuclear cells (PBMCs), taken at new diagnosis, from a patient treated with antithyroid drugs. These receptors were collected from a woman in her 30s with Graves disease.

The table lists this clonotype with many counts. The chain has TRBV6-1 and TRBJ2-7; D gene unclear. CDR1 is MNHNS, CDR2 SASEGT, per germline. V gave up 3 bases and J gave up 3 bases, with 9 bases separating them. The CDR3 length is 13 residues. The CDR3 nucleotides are TGTGCCAGCAGTGATGTAGGACGCTACGAGCAGTACTTC. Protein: CASSDVGRYEQYF.

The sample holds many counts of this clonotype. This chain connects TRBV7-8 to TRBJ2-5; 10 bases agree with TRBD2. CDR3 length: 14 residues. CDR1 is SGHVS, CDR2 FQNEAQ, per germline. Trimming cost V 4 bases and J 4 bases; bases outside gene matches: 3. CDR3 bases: TGTGCCAGCAGCTCAATAGCGGGAGGAGAGACCCAGTACTTC. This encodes CASSSIAGGETQYF.

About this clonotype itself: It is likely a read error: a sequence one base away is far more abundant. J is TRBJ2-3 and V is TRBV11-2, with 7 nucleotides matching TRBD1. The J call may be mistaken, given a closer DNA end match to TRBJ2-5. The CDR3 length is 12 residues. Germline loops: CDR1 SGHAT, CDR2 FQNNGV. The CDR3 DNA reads TGTGCCAGCAGCAAGACAGGGAAGACCCAGTACTTC. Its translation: CASSKTGKTQYF.